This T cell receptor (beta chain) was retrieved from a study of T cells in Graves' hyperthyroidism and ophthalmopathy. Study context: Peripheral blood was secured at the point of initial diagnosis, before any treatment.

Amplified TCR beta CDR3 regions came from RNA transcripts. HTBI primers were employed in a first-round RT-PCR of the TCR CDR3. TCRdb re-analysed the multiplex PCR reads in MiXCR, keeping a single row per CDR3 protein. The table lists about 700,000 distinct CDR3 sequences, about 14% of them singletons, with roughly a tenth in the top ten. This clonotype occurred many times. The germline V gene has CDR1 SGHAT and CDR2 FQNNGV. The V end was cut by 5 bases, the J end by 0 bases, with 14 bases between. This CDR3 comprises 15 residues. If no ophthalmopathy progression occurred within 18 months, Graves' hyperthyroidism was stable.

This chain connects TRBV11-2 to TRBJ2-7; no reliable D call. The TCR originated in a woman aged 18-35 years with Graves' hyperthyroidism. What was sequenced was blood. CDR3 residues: CASSPQAAFSYEQYF. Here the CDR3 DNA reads TGTGCCAGCAGCCCCCAAGCAGCTTTCTCCTACGAGCAGTACTTC.